These T cell receptor beta chains were read from a single sample in a study of radiotherapy plus CTLA-4 blockade in lung cancer. Assay: immunoSEQ multiplex PCR; the TCRdb copy retains only in-frame clones and omits some. The sample lists 30,000 to 40,000 clones, 60% to 85% occurring once. The specimen comprised peripheral blood, sampled from a patient treated with radiotherapy plus ipilimumab. The receptors derive from a human donor with non-small cell lung cancer that progressed on radiotherapy plus ipilimumab. The CDR3 runs from the conserved cysteine through the conserved F or W. A D gene is named only where the DNA matches it firmly. Clone size appears in some rows only: once, few, many, or a class for an expanded clone.

V	D	size	J	CDR3	DNA
TRBV19	NA	NA	TRBJ2-2	CASSMIANTGELFF	TGTGCCAGTAGTATGATTGCGAACACCGGGGAGCTGTTTTTT
TRBV28	NA	NA	TRBJ1-5	CASSTNRASNQPQHF	TGTGCCAGCAGTACCAACAGGGCTAGCAATCAGCCCCAGCATTTT
TRBV5-1	NA	NA	TRBJ1-1	CASRHEAVNTEAFF	TGCGCCAGTAGGCACGAGGCGGTGAACACTGAAGCTTTCTTT
TRBV5-5	NA	NA	TRBJ1-3	CASSSPRLDGNTIYF	TGTGCCAGCAGCTCACCCCGTCTAGATGGAAACACCATATATTTT
TRBV6-5	TRBD1	NA	TRBJ1-2	CASSHRGLEYGYTF	TGTGCCAGCAGCCACAGGGGGTTAGAATATGGCTACACCTTC
TRBV23-1	TRBD1	once	TRBJ2-1	CASSTPGTGGKGLMAVNEQFF	TGCGCCAGCAGTACACCCGGGACAGGGGGCAAGGGGCTAATGGCCGTCAATGAGCAGTTCTTC
TRBV6-1	NA	NA	TRBJ1-5	CASSEETRDQPQHF	TGTGCCAGCAGTGAAGAAACCAGGGATCAGCCCCAGCATTTT
TRBV13	TRBD1	NA	TRBJ2-5	CASSLWTGGETQYF	TGTGCCAGCAGCCTGTGGACAGGGGGAGAGACCCAGTACTTC
TRBV28	TRBD1	NA	TRBJ2-3	CASSQTGGRGTDTQYF	TGTGCCAGCTCCCAGACAGGGGGCAGGGGGACAGATACGCAGTATTTT
TRBV28	NA	medium-sized	TRBJ2-7	CASSLANSYEQYF	TGTGCCAGCAGTTTGGCCAACTCCTACGAGCAGTACTTC
TRBV5-1	NA	NA	TRBJ1-4	CASSLDLGTNEKLFF	TGCGCCAGCAGCTTGGATCTGGGCACTAATGAAAAACTGTTTTTT
TRBV4-1	NA	once	TRBJ2-7	CASSQVAASSYEQYF	TGCGCCAGCAGCCAAGTGGCTGCGAGCTCCTACGAGCAGTACTTC
TRBV28	NA	NA	TRBJ1-4	CASSPLSGNNEKLFF	TGTGCCAGCAGTCCCCTGAGCGGGAATAATGAAAAACTGTTTTTT
TRBV28	NA	few	TRBJ1-1	CASTEGNTEAFF	TGTGCCAGCACCGAAGGGAACACTGAAGCTTTCTTT
TRBV6-5	NA	NA	TRBJ1-3	CASRPGSGNTIYF	TGTGCCAGCAGGCCGGGGTCGGGAAACACCATATATTTT
TRBV29-1	TRBD1	NA	TRBJ2-7	CSATRQGYYEQYF	TGCAGCGCCACTAGACAGGGGTACTACGAGCAGTACTTC
TRBV4-3	NA	NA	TRBJ2-6	CASSQVWSNSGANVLTF	TGCGCCAGCAGCCAAGTTTGGTCCAACTCTGGGGCCAACGTCCTGACTTTC
TRBV6-1	NA	NA	TRBJ2-7	CASSLRDTTYEQYF	TGTGCCAGCAGCCTCCGGGACACAACCTACGAGCAGTACTTC
TRBV10-1	NA	once	TRBJ1-5	CASSECSTLSNQPQHF	TGCGCCAGCAGTGAGTGCTCGACCCTTAGCAATCAGCCCCAGCATTTT
TRBV27	TRBD1	NA	TRBJ2-3	CASSFLGTGLATDTQYF	TGTGCCAGCAGTTTTTTAGGGACAGGGTTAGCCACAGATACGCAGTATTTT
TRBV4-3	NA	medium-sized	TRBJ1-3	CASSQGHREGDTIYF	TGCGCCAGCAGCCAAGGTCACAGGGAGGGGGACACCATATATTTT
TRBV5-4	TRBD2	NA	TRBJ2-5	CASSFLAGGRETQYF	TGTGCCAGCAGCTTTTTAGCGGGGGGGCGGGAGACCCAGTACTTC
TRBV28	TRBD1	NA	TRBJ1-2	CASSLPQTGYGYTF	TGTGCCAGCAGTTTACCCCAGACAGGGTATGGCTACACCTTC
TRBV10-3	TRBD2	NA	TRBJ2-3	CASQLATGTDTQYF	TGTGCCTCGCAACTAGCGACAGGCACAGATACGCAGTATTTT